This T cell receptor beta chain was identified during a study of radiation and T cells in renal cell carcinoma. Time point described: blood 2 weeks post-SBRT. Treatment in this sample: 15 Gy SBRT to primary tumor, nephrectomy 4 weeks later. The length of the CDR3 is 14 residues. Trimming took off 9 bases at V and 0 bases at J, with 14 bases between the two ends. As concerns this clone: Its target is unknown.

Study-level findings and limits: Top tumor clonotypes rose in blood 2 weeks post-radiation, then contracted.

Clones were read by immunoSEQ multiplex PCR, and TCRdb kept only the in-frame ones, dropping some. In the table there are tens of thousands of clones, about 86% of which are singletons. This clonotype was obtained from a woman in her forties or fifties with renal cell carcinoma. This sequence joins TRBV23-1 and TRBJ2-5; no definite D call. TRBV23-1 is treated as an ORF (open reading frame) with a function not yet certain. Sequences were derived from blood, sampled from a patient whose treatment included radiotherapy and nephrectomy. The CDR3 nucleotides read TGCGCCAGGAAACCCAGGTTGTACCAAGAGACCCAGTACTTC. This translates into CARKPRLYQETQYF.